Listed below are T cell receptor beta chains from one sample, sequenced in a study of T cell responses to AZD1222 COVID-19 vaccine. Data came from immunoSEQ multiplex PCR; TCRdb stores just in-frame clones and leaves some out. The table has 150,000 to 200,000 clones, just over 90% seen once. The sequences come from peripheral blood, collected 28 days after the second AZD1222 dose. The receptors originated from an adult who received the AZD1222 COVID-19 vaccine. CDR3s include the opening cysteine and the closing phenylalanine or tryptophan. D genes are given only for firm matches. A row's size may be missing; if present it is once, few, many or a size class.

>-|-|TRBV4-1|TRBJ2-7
TGCGCCAGCAGCCAAGAGTTCGGCCGTCTCACCGAGCAGTACTTC
CASSQEFGRLTEQYF
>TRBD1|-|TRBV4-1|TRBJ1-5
TGCGCCAGCAGCCAAGATGGGACCGGGACAGGGGTCGATCAGCCCCAGCATTTT
CASSQDGTGTGVDQPQHF
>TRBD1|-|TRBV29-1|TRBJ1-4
TGCAGCGTTGGGACAGGGGCGCGGGGTGAAAAACTGTTTTTT
CSVGTGARGEKLFF
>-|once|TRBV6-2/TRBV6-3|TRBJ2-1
TGTGCCAGCAGTTACGTAAAGGGGGGGCCAAGGTTTTCGAGTGAGCAGTTCTTC
CASSYVKGGPRFSSEQFF
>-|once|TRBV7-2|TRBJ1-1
TGTGCCAGCAGCTTAATCCCTAACACTGAAGCTTTCTTT
CASSLIPNTEAFF
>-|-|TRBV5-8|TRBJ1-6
TGTGCCAGCAGCTCGCACATGGAGTCGCCCCTCCACTTT
CASSSHMESPLHF
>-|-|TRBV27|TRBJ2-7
TGTGGATCGGGTTCCTCCTACGAGCAGTACTTC
CGSGSSYEQYF
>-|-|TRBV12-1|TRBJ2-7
TGTGCCACAGTGTTCGGGACTAGCGAGTCATACGAGCAGTACTTC
CATVFGTSESYEQYF
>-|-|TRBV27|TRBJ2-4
TGTGCCAGCAGTTTTCGAGAGGGCGGGAAAAACATTCAGTACTTC
CASSFREGGKNIQYF
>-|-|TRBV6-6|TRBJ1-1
TGTGCCAGCACCTCCTTTGAGGGACTAGGAGCTTTCTTT
CASTSFEGLGAFF
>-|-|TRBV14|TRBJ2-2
TGTGCCAGCAGCCTTTTCGATTTACGTGACCCAACGGGACAAGACACCGGGGAGCTGTTTTTT
CASSLFDLRDPTGQDTGELFF
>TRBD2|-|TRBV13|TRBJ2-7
TGTGCCAGCAGCTGGGGACTAGCGGGAGGGCCTATCTACGAGCAGTACTTC
CASSWGLAGGPIYEQYF
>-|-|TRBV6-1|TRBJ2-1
TGTGCCAGCAGTGTCTCGCTTAGGCTGAATTACAATGAGCAGTTCTTC
CASSVSLRLNYNEQFF
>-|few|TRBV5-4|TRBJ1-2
TGTGCCAGCAGCTTGGTGGGACAAGGGTTGGTCTACACCTTC
CASSLVGQGLVYTF
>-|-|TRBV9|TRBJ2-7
TGTGCCAGCAGCGCACAGGGTCACCCCTCCTACGAGCAGTACTTC
CASSAQGHPSYEQYF
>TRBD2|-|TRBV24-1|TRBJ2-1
TGTGCCACCAGGGGTCTAGCGGGGTACAATGAGCAGTTCTTC
CATRGLAGYNEQFF
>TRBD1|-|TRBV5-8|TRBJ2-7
TGTGCCAGCAGCCTACGGGACAGCAAGGGAGAGCAGTACTTC
CASSLRDSKGEQYF
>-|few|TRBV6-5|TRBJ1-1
TGTGCCAGCAGTTACTCGCCAGGCTGGGACACTGAAGCTTTCTTT
CASSYSPGWDTEAFF
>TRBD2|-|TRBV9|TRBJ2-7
TGTGCCAGCAGCGTAGGGGAGGGGTCCTACGAGCAGTACTTC
CASSVGEGSYEQYF
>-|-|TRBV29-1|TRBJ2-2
TGCAGCGCTAAGGGGTTAGGACAGCTAAACACCGGGGAGCTGTTTTTT
CSAKGLGQLNTGELFF
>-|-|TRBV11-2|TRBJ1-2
TGTGCCAGCAGCTTATCCTTTCGGGTTACAGGCGGTGGCTACACCTTC
CASSLSFRVTGGGYTF
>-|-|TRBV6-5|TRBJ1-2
TGTGCCAGCAGTTACTCGGGGGACAACTGGGTTGGGGGCTACACCTTC
CASSYSGDNWVGGYTF
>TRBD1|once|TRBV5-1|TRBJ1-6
TGCGCCAGCAGCCAAGGGGGGACAGGGGGCGTTTACCCCCTTAATTCACCCCTCCACTTT
CASSQGGTGGVYPLNSPLHF
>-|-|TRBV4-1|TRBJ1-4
TGCGCCAGCAGCCAGTGGAGGGGCGAAAAACTGTTTTTT
CASSQWRGEKLFF
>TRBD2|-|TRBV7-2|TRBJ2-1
TGTGCCAGCAGCTTATTAGGGACTAGCGGGGGTACGGGGAATGAGCAGTTCTTC
CASSLLGTSGGTGNEQFF
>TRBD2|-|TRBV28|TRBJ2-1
TGTGCCAGCAGCCGGACTAGCGGGGGCCAGAATGAGCAGTTCTTC
CASSRTSGGQNEQFF
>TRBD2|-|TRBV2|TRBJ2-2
TGTGCCAGCAGTAGTAGCGGGAGGGGAAACACCGGGGAGCTGTTTTTT
CASSSSGRGNTGELFF
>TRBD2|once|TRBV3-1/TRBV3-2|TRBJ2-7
TGTGCCAGCAGCCTAGGTAGCGGGGGATACTTCTCCTACGAGCAGTACTTC
CASSLGSGGYFSYEQYF
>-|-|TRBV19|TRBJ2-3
TGTGCCAGTAGAGGGTCGGGAGTTGGCACGCAGTATTTT
CASRGSGVGTQYF
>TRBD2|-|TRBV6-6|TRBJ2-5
TGTGCCAGCAGTCGGACTAGACAAGAGACCCAGTACTTC
CASSRTRQETQYF
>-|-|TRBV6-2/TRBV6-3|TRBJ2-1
TGTGCCAGCAGCCCTCTAGGGTCACCGGCCACTGAGCAGTTCTTC
CASSPLGSPATEQFF
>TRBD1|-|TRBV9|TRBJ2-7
TGTGCCAGCAGCTCGACAGGGGACTCCTACGAGCAGTACTTC
CASSSTGDSYEQYF
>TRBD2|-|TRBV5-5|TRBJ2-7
TGTGCCAGCAGCTTGTTCGCGGGGGACGAGCAGTACTTC
CASSLFAGDEQYF
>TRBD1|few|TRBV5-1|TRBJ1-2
TGCGCCAGCAGCCCGGACACAGGGGAGTATGGCTACACCTTC
CASSPDTGEYGYTF
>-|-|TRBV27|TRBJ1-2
TGTGCCAGCAGTTACGGCTATCCAAACTATGGCTACACCTTC
CASSYGYPNYGYTF
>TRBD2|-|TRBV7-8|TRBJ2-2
TGTGCCAGCAGCTTACGCGGGAGCCCCGCCGGGGAGCTGTTTTTT
CASSLRGSPAGELFF
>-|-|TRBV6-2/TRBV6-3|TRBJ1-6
TGTGCCAGCAGTGATTGGGTCAAGCAGGCTTCACCCCTCCACTTT
CASSDWVKQASPLHF
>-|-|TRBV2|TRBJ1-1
TGTGCCAGCAGTTTCGACATACTCACTGAAGCTTTCTTT
CASSFDILTEAFF
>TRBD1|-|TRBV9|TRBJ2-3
TGTGCCAGCAGCCCTTGGACAGGGTCGGATACGCAGTATTTT
CASSPWTGSDTQYF
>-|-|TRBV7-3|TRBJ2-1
TGTGCCAGCAGCTTATTTGGGACGGGCTACAATGAGCAGTTCTTC
CASSLFGTGYNEQFF